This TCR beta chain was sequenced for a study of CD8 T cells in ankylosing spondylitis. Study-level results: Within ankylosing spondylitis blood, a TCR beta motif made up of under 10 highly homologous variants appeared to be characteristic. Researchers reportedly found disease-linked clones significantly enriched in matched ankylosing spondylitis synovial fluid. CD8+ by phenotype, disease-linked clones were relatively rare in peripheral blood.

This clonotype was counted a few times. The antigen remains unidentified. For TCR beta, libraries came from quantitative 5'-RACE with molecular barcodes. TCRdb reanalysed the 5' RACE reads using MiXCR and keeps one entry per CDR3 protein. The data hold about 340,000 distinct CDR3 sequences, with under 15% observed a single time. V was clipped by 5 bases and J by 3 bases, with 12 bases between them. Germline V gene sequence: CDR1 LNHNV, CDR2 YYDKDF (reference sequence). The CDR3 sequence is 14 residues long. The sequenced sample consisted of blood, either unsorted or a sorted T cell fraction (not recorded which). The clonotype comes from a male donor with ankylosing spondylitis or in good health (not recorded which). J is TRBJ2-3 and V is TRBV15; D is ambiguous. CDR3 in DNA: TGTGCCACCAGCCTCGGGCCCTTTACAGATACGCAGTATTTT. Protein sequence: CATSLGPFTDTQYF.